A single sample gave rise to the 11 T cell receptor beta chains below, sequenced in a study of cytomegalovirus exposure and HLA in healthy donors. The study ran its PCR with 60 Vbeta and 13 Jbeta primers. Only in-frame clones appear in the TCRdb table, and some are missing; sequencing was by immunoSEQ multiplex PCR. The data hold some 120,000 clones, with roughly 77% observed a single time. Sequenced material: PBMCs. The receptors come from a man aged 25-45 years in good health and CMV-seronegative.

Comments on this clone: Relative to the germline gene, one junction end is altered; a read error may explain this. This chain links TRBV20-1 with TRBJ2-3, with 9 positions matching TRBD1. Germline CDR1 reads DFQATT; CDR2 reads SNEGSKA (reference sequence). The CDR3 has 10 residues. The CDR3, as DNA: TGCAGTGCTCACAGGGGGCCGGTAGAATTT. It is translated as CSAHRGPVEF.

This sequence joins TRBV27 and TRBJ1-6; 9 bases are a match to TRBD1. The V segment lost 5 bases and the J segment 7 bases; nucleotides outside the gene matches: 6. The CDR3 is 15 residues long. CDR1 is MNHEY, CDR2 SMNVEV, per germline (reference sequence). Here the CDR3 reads CASSPTDRGNSPLHF. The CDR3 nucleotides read TGTGCCAGCAGTCCCACCGACAGGGGGAATTCACCCCTCCACTTT.

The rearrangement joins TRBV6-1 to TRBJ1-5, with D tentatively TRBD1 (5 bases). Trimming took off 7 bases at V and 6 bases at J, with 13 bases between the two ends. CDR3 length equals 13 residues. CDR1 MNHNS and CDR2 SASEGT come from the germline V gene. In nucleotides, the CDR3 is TGTGCCAGCATGGAGGGGTCGGGTCAGCCCCAGCATTTT. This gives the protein CASMEGSGQPQHF.

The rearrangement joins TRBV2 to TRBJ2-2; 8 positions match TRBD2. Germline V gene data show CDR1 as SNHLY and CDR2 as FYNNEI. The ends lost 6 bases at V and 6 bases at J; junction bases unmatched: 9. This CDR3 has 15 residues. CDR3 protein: CASRRSFGRAGELFF. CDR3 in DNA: TGTGCCAGCAGGAGGAGTTTCGGGAGGGCCGGGGAGCTGTTTTTT.

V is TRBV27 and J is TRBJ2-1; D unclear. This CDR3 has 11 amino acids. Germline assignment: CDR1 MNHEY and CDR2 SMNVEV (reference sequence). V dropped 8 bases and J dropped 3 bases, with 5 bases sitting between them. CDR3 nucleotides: TGTGCCAGCCACAGCTACAATGAGCAGTTCTTC. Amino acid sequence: CASHSYNEQFF.

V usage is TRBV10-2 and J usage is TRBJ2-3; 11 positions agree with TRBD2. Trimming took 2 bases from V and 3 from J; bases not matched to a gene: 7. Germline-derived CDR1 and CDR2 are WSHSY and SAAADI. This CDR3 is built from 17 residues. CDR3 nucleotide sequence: TGCGCCAGCAGTGAGGCTAAGACTAGCGGGATGACAGATACGCAGTATTTT. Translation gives CASSEAKTSGMTDTQYF.

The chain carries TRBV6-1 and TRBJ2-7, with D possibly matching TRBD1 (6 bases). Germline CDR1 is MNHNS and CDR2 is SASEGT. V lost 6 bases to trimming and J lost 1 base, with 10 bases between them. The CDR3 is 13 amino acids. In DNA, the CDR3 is TGTGCCAGCAGCCTAGGACAGTCCTACGAGCAGTACTTC. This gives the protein CASSLGQSYEQYF.

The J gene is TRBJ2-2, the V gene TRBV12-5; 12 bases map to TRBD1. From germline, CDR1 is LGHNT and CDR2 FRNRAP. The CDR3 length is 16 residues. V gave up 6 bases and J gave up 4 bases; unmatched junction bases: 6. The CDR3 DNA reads TGTGCTAGTGGACGCGGGACAGGGGGCGTCACCGGGGAGCTGTTTTTT. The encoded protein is CASGRGTGGVTGELFF.

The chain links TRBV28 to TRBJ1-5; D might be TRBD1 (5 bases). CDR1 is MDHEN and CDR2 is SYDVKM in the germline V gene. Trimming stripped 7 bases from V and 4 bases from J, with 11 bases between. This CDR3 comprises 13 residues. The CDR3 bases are TGTGCCAGCACCCTTACAGGAAATCAGCCCCAGCATTTT. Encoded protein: CASTLTGNQPQHF.

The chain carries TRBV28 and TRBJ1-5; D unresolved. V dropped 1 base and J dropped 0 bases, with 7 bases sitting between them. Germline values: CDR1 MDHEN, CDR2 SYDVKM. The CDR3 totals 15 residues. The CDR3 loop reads CASSLSANSNQPQHF. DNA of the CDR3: TGTGCCAGCAGTTTATCAGCGAATAGCAATCAGCCCCAGCATTTT.

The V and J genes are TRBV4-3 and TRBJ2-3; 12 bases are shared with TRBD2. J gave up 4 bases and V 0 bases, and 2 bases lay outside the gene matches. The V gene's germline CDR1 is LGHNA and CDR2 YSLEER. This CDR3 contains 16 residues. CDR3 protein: CASSQDLAGGPDTQYF. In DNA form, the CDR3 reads TGCGCCAGCAGCCAAGATCTAGCGGGAGGGCCAGATACGCAGTATTTT.